This T cell receptor (beta chain) was sequenced for a study of T cell changes during pregnancy in multiple sclerosis. This table comes from immunoSEQ multiplex PCR, and its TCRdb copy is limited to in-frame clones, with some not included. In the table there are some 80,000 clones, about 94% of which are singletons. CDR3 length: 15 amino acids. J gave up 6 bases and V 1 base, and 5 bases lay outside the gene matches. CDR1 is MNHNS and CDR2 is SASEGT in the germline V gene. The chain combines TRBV6-1 with TRBJ1-2, with 10 nucleotides matching TRBD1. The sequence was collected from a female donor with multiple sclerosis, enrolled in a pregnancy study. The sample in question was peripheral blood, obtained in the third trimester of pregnancy. CDR3 protein: CASSEGWGTGDGYTF. The CDR3 region has the DNA TGTGCCAGCAGTGAAGGGTGGGGGACAGGGGATGGCTACACCTTC.